A single T cell receptor (beta chain) is shown here with its context. No antigen is known for it. No base qualities exist here, and no much larger clone lies one base off it. From cysteine to phenylalanine, the CDR3 is 13 amino acids long. The sequence is cut down to CDR3 DNA, 39 bases in frame from base 1. V loses 0 bases, J loses 7 bases, and the germline ends lie 9 bases apart. Based on the germline V gene (reference sequence), the CDR1 and CDR2 sequences are LNHNV and YYDKDF. These data belong to a study of blood T cells in healthy people across ages (dated by TCRdb to between 2015 and 2016). At the level of the whole study: In model experiments, template switching captured about one uniquely barcoded TCR beta cDNA molecule for every two T cells. Age-related changes in TCR beta repertoire diversity were measured in the study by deep sequencing normalized with unique cDNA molecular identifiers. Donors were grouped into four age groups: young (average 16 years), middle-aged (about 38), aged (around 60) and long-lived (approximately 82). To avoid experimental bias, donors of different ages were distributed randomly across sequencing lanes. Using the same blood draw, the study looked at two additional independent replicas of 1 million unique cDNA reads for two donors, one aged 18 to 30 and the other aged 80 or older. Results and caveats for the whole study, not just this receptor: The percentage of naive T cells measured by flow cytometry correlated strongly with observed TCR beta diversity. Compared with the aged group, the long-lived group had more naive CD4+ T cells, fewer expanded clones and increased TCR diversity, a pattern suggesting age selection. Because donor CMV infection status was unknown, age-related changes in expanded clonotypes were potentially confounded. Since profiling was done on bulk unsorted PBMCs, naive and antigen-experienced compartments could not be conclusively compared. Total diversity estimates from one million sequenced T cells were considered lower bounds and underestimates. As age increased, observed TCR beta diversity per million T cells dropped in a roughly linear way, and a significant reduction was already evident by age around 41.

Library preparation used 5' RACE. Sequenced on an Illumina HiSeq 2500. A second PCR of roughly 7 to 12 cycles was run with a J-beta primer mix and a sample-barcoded 5' primer. Each TCR beta cDNA molecule received a unique molecular identifier from a template-switch 5' adaptor carrying 12 random nucleotides. At least 2.5 million CDR3-containing paired-end reads were obtained from each sample. The Mint cDNA synthesis kit, primed by a TRBC-specific oligonucleotide, was used to synthesize first-strand cDNA from all RNA. After uracil-DNA glycosylase treatment, a first 18-cycle PCR used universal primers M1SS and BC2_uni_R on all cDNA. The authors' analysis ran thus. For normalization, 1 million high-quality reads were randomly selected from each sample, with every read carrying a distinct molecular identifier. Reads sharing molecular identifiers were discarded rather than binned into consensus sequences. MiTCR, with a Q25 quality threshold and the strictest error-elimination algorithm, was used for CDR3 identification, clonotype clustering and error correction. A nonparametric unseen species model with Euler transformation was used to estimate lower-bound total TCR beta diversity. TCRdb reran the public reads through fastp at Q25 and MiXCR, keeping productive beta chains. Every entry covers one CDR3 protein and lists the most common genes and DNA from its rows. The V and J calls shown here were made by TCRdb, not taken from the authors' results. This sample is represented by hundreds of thousands of distinct CDR3 sequences; roughly 49% of them were singletons. Clones ranked in the top ten supply around a third of the sample.

Systemically healthy Caucasian individuals from Russia, 39 in total and aged about 6 to 100 years, were included as donors. Each donor gave roughly 9 milliliters of peripheral blood, drawn into EDTA-treated Vacutainer tubes. Ficoll-Paque density-gradient centrifugation was used to isolate PBMCs, with at least 6.5 million per sample. Total RNA, at least 5.5 micrograms per sample, was extracted from PBMCs with Trizol reagent. Naive CD45RAhigh/CD27high T cell percentages were measured by flow cytometry on a PBMC aliquot from every donor. The chain uses TRBV15 and TRBJ1-1, with the D gene too uncertain to name. Sample: blood. This clonotype was obtained from a woman aged 55 to 70 in good health. In nucleotides, the sequence is TGTGCCACCAGCAGAGAATTCGGGAATGAAGCTTTCTTT. This translates into CATSREFGNEAFF. The variable domain in full, with residues beyond the CDR3 obtained from the reference TRBV15 and TRBJ1-1 genes, is DAMVIQNPRYQVTQFGKPVTLSCSQTLNHNVMYWYQQKSSQAPKLLFHYYDKDFNNEADTPDNFQSRRPNTSFCFLDIRSPGLGDTAMYLCATSREFGNEAFFGQGTRLTVV.